These T cell receptor beta chains were read from a single sample in a study of CD8+CD57+ T cells in acquired aplastic anemia. A single record per CDR3 protein comes from TCRdb applying MiXCR to the reads. Seen here are 250,000 to 300,000 distinct CDR3 sequences, approximately 57% observed once, and the top ten hold roughly 8%. Sequenced sample: sorted CD4+, CD8+, or CD8+CD57+ T cells (not recorded which) from PBMCs. The origin of the receptors is a human donor with severe aplastic anemia or a healthy control (not recorded which). Both conserved end residues are part of each CDR3. D genes are given only for firm matches. Rows give clone size only sometimes, using once, few, many, or a class for an expanded clone.

length	D	V	J	size	CDR3	DNA
16	TRBD2	TRBV9	TRBJ2-7	many	CASSATSGGETYEQYF	TGTGCCAGCAGCGCGACTAGCGGGGGGGAAACCTACGAGCAGTACTTC
14	TRBD2	TRBV7-2	TRBJ2-7	NA	CASSPTGGGREQYF	TGTGCCAGCAGCCCCACCGGCGGGGGGAGGGAGCAGTACTTC
14	NA	TRBV11-2	TRBJ1-1	many	CASSLYWENTEAFF	TGTGCCAGCAGCTTGTATTGGGAGAACACTGAAGCTTTCTTT
14	TRBD2	TRBV12-3/TRBV12-4	TRBJ2-1	many	CASSLTSPSNEQFF	TGTGCCAGCAGTTTGACTAGCCCGTCTAATGAGCAGTTCTTC
14	NA	TRBV2	TRBJ2-7	many	CASSEIGQTYEQYF	TGTGCCAGCAGTGAAATCGGACAGACCTACGAGCAGTACTTC
15	NA	TRBV9	TRBJ1-1	few	CASSVGPLVQGEAFF	TGTGCCAGCAGCGTAGGTCCCTTAGTCCAGGGTGAAGCTTTCTTT
12	NA	TRBV3-1	TRBJ2-5	few	CASSQAQETQYF	TGTGCCAGCAGCCAGGCACAAGAGACCCAGTACTTC
16	TRBD1	TRBV24-1	TRBJ2-1	NA	CATSDRTGVGINEQFF	TGTGCCACCAGTGATCGGACAGGCGTCGGGATCAATGAGCAGTTCTTC
15	NA	TRBV20-1	TRBJ1-2	NA	CSARDRNRVPYGYTF	TGCAGTGCTAGAGATCGCAACAGGGTCCCCTATGGCTACACCTTC
12	NA	TRBV2	TRBJ1-2	NA	CTSRQNNYGYTF	TGTACCTCAAGACAGAATAACTATGGCTACACCTTC
13	NA	TRBV15	TRBJ1-5	NA	CATSRDPNQPQHF	TGTGCCACCAGCAGAGATCCCAATCAGCCCCAGCATTTT
16	NA	TRBV30	TRBJ1-6	many	CAWKGAGSSYNSPLHF	TGTGCCTGGAAAGGGGCAGGTAGCTCCTATAATTCACCCCTCCACTTT
14	TRBD1	TRBV19	TRBJ1-2	many	CATSGTGGVYGYTF	TGTGCCACCTCTGGGACAGGGGGGGTCTATGGCTACACCTTC
12	NA	TRBV7-9	TRBJ1-6	NA	CASSDQNSHLHF	TGTGCCAGCAGCGACCAGAATTCACACCTCCACTTT
13	TRBD1	TRBV2	TRBJ1-2	NA	CASPRPDRAGYTF	TGTGCCAGCCCTAGGCCCGACAGGGCTGGCTACACCTTC
14	NA	TRBV19	TRBJ2-2	NA	CSSSMWSPSGELFF	TGTTCCAGTAGTATGTGGTCTCCTTCCGGGGAGCTGTTTTTT
11	NA	TRBV9	TRBJ2-2	NA	CATERSGELFF	TGTGCCACAGAAAGGTCCGGGGAGCTGTTTTTT
15	NA	TRBV6-5	TRBJ2-1	many	CASSYSRRWVNEQFF	TGTGCCAGCAGTTACTCCCGGCGTTGGGTCAATGAGCAGTTCTTC
15	NA	TRBV20-1	TRBJ2-7	few	CSARDRAEGTGEQYF	TGCAGTGCTAGAGATCGGGCGGAAGGGACCGGGGAGCAGTACTTC
15	NA	TRBV6-6	TRBJ2-2	NA	CASSRQDTNTGELFF	TGTGCCAGCAGCAGACAGGACACGAACACCGGGGAGCTGTTTTTT
15	NA	TRBV10-3	TRBJ2-1	few	CAISDGGRGKDEQFF	TGTGCCATCAGTGATGGGGGGCGCGGTAAGGATGAGCAGTTCTTC
15	NA	TRBV7-9	TRBJ2-7	few	CASSLGDIQSYEQYF	TGTGCCAGCAGCTTAGGGGACATCCAGTCCTACGAGCAGTACTTC
14	NA	TRBV9	TRBJ1-6	NA	CASSVNSVNSPLHF	TGTGCCAGCAGCGTTAACAGCGTAAATTCACCCCTCCACTTT
14	NA	TRBV7-9	TRBJ2-5	NA	CASSLVGRWETQYF	TGTGCCAGCAGCTTAGTAGGGAGGTGGGAGACCCAGTACTTC
17	TRBD2	TRBV4-1	TRBJ2-2	many	CASSQDRWGGNTGELFF	TGCGCCAGCAGCCAAGATCGTTGGGGGGGGAACACCGGGGAGCTGTTTTTT
16	TRBD1	TRBV7-8	TRBJ2-1	NA	CASSLSGTGVLDEQFF	TGTGCCAGCAGCTTAAGTGGGACAGGGGTCTTAGATGAGCAGTTCTTC
14	TRBD1	TRBV5-1	TRBJ1-2	many	CASSLGQGSYGYTF	TGCGCCAGCAGCCTAGGACAGGGGAGCTATGGCTACACCTTC
16	TRBD2	TRBV27	TRBJ2-7	many	CASSVAPGGATGEQYF	TGTGCCAGCAGTGTCGCCCCGGGGGGGGCCACGGGTGAGCAGTACTTC
13	NA	TRBV15	TRBJ1-4	many	CATSIDSFEKLFF	TGTGCCACCAGCATTGACAGTTTCGAAAAACTGTTTTTT
12	NA	TRBV11-2	TRBJ1-2	many	CASKGANYGYTF	TGTGCCAGCAAGGGGGCTAACTATGGCTACACCTTC
14	NA	TRBV7-2	TRBJ2-2	many	CASSSDSYTGELFF	TGTGCCAGCAGCTCCGACAGCTACACCGGGGAGCTGTTTTTT
16	TRBD2	TRBV4-2	TRBJ2-2	many	CASSPQTSRGTGELFF	TGTGCCAGCAGCCCCCAGACTAGCCGCGGCACCGGGGAGCTGTTTTTT
12	TRBD2	TRBV10-3	TRBJ2-1	NA	CAISESTSVQFF	TGTGCCATCAGTGAGAGTACTAGCGTGCAGTTCTTC
14	TRBD1	TRBV10-3	TRBJ2-7	NA	CAISGAQGAYEQYF	TGTGCCATCAGTGGAGCACAGGGGGCCTACGAGCAGTACTTC
12	NA	TRBV24-1	TRBJ1-2	many	CATSDPTSGYTF	TGTGCCACCAGTGATCCGACAAGCGGCTACACCTTC
13	NA	TRBV7-8	TRBJ2-3	once	CASSLGTSDTQYF	TGTGCCAGCAGCTTGGGGACCTCAGATACGCAGTATTTT
15	TRBD2	TRBV7-3	TRBJ2-1	NA	CASSLAGVVSNEQFF	TGTGCCAGCAGCTTAGCGGGAGTAGTGTCCAATGAGCAGTTCTTC
13	NA	TRBV5-1	TRBJ2-7	NA	CASRRTVSYEQYF	TGCGCCAGCAGACGGACAGTCTCCTACGAGCAGTACTTC
14	NA	TRBV7-9	TRBJ1-4	NA	CASSLNEDNEKLFF	TGTGCCAGCAGCTTAAACGAAGACAATGAAAAACTGTTTTTT
13	NA	TRBV29-1	TRBJ1-5	NA	CTAGGNSNQPQHF	TGCACCGCGGGGGGCAATAGCAATCAGCCCCAGCATTTT
15	TRBD1	TRBV5-6	TRBJ1-6	NA	CASSPDRGMSSPLHF	TGTGCCAGCAGCCCGGACAGGGGAATGAGTTCACCCCTCCACTTT
18	TRBD2	TRBV5-1	TRBJ2-3	many	CASSFGTVAGGRTDTQYF	TGCGCCAGCAGCTTTGGGACAGTAGCGGGGGGGAGGACAGATACGCAGTATTTT
14	TRBD1	TRBV15	TRBJ1-1	few	CATSRDRGNTEAFF	TGTGCCACCAGCAGGGACAGGGGGAACACTGAAGCTTTCTTT
13	NA	TRBV7-3	TRBJ2-1	NA	CASSLSGSDEQFF	TGTGCCAGCAGCTTATCCGGGAGCGATGAGCAGTTCTTC
14	NA	TRBV5-6	TRBJ1-3	NA	CASSFAGDVNTIYF	TGTGCCAGCAGCTTTGCGGGGGACGTAAACACCATATATTTT
11	NA	TRBV20-1	TRBJ1-2	few	CSARMRGGYTF	TGCAGTGCTCGTATGAGGGGTGGCTACACCTTC
14	TRBD1	TRBV6-6	TRBJ2-7	many	CASAKGQLQGEQYF	TGTGCCAGCGCCAAGGGACAGCTCCAGGGCGAGCAGTACTTC
12	NA	TRBV29-1	TRBJ2-1	NA	CSVAAGYNEQFF	TGCAGCGTTGCGGCAGGTTACAATGAGCAGTTCTTC
16	TRBD2	TRBV24-1	TRBJ2-1	NA	CATSDWRPGTSGSFFF	TGTGCCACCAGTGACTGGCGTCCCGGGACTAGCGGGAGTTTCTTCTTC
16	NA	TRBV7-9	TRBJ1-2	many	CASSLIGESASGGYTF	TGTGCCAGCAGCTTAATCGGAGAATCGGCCTCCGGTGGCTACACCTTC
15	TRBD1	TRBV12-3/TRBV12-4	TRBJ1-5	many	CASSLGRGHGQPQHF	TGTGCCAGCAGTTTGGGGAGGGGGCATGGTCAGCCCCAGCATTTT
14	NA	TRBV7-2	TRBJ2-1	NA	CASSPQVGWDGQFF	TGTGCCAGCAGCCCACAGGTAGGGTGGGATGGGCAGTTCTTC
14	TRBD2	TRBV5-1	TRBJ2-2	many	CASLGLANTGELFF	TGCGCCAGCCTAGGACTAGCGAACACCGGGGAGCTGTTTTTT
14	NA	TRBV7-9	TRBJ2-3	few	CASSPSGFTDTQYF	TGTGCCAGCAGCCCGTCCGGTTTCACAGATACGCAGTATTTT
15	TRBD2	TRBV7-7	TRBJ2-1	few	CASSPVAGVKGEQFF	TGTGCTAGCAGCCCTGTAGCGGGAGTGAAGGGCGAGCAGTTCTTC
12	NA	TRBV20-1	TRBJ2-5	NA	CSARDSKETQYF	TGCAGTGCTAGGGACAGTAAAGAGACCCAGTACTTC
12	TRBD1	TRBV28	TRBJ1-1	many	CASTRQGTEAFF	TGTGCCAGCACGAGACAGGGAACTGAAGCTTTCTTT
17	NA	TRBV9	TRBJ2-2	many	CASSITPVRGTPGELFF	TGTGCCAGCAGCATTACCCCGGTTAGGGGGACCCCCGGGGAGCTGTTTTTT
16	TRBD2	TRBV28	TRBJ2-7	many	CASSLKRGGTSYEQYF	TGTGCCAGCAGTTTGAAGCGGGGGGGAACCTCCTACGAGCAGTACTTC